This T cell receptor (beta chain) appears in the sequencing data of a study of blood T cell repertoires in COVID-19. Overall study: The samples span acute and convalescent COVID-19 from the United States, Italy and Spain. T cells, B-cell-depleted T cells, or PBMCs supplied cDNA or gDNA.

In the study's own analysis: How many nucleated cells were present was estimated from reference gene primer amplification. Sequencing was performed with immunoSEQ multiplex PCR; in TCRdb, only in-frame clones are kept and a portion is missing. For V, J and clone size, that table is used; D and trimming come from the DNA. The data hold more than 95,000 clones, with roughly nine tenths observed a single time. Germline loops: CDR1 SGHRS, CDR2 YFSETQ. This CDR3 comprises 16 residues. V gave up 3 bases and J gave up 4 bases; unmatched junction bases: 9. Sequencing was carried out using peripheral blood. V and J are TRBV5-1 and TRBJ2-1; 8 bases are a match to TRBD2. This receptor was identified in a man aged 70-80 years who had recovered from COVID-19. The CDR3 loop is CASSSSGGFSYNEQFF. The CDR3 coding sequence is TGCGCCAGCAGCTCAAGCGGGGGTTTCTCATACAATGAGCAGTTCTTC.